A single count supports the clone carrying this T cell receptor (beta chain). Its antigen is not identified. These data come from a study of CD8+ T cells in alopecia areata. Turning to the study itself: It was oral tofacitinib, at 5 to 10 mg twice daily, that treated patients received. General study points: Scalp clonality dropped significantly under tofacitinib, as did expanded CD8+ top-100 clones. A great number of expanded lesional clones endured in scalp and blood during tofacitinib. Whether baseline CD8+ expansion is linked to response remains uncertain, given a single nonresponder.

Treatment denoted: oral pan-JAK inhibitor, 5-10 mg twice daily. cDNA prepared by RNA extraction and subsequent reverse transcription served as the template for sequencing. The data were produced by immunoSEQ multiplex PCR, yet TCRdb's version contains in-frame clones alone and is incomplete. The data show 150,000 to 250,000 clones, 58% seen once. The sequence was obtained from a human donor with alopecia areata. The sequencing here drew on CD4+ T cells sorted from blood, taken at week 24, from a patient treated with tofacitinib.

The CDR3 reads CASSDDFTDTQYF. The DNA of the CDR3 is TGTGCCAGCAGTGACGACTTCACAGATACGCAGTATTTT. This chain links TRBV6-4 with TRBJ2-3; D remains unclear. This CDR3 contains 13 residues. Germline-derived CDR1 and CDR2 are MRHNA and SNTAGT. Trimming removed 2 bases at V and 2 bases at J, with 5 bases between.